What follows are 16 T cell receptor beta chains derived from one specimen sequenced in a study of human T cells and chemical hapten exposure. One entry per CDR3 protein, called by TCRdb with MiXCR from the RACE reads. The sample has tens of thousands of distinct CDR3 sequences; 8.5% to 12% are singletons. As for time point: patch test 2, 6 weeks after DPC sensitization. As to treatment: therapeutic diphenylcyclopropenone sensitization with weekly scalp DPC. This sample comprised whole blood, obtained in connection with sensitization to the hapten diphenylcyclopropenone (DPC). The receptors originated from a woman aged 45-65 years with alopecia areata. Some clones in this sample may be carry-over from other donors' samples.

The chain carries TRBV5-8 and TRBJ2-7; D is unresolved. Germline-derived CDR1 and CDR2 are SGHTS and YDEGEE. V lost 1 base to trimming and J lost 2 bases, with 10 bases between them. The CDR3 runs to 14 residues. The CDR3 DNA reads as TGTGCCAGCAGCTTGAGACGGTACCCCTACGAGCAGTACTTC. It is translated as CASSLRRYPYEQYF.

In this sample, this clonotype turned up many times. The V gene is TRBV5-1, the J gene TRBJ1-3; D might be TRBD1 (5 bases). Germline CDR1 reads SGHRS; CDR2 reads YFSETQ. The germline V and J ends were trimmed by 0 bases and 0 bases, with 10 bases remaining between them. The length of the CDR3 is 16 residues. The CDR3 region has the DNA TGCGCCAGCAGCTTGGCGACAGCGAGCTCTGGAAACACCATATATTTT. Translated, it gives CASSLATASSGNTIYF.

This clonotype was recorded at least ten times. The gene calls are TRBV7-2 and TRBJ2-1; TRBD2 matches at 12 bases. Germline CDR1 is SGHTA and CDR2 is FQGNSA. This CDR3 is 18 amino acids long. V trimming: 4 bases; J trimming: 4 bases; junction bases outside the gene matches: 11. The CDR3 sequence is CASSSLTRLAGVYNEQFF. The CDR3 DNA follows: TGTGCCAGCAGCTCCCTTACCCGACTAGCGGGAGTGTACAATGAGCAGTTCTTC.

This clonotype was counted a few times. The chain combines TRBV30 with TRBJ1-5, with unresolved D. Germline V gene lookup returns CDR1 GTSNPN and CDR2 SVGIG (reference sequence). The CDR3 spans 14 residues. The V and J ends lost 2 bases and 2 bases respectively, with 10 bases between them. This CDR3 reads CAWSPPGRNQPQHF. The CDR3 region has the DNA TGTGCCTGGAGTCCCCCCGGCCGCAATCAGCCCCAGCATTTT.

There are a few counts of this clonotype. The CDR3 DNA reads as TGTGCCAGCTCTCAGTCGGGACTCCTCTACAATGAGCAGTTCTTC. Its translation: CASSQSGLLYNEQFF. The V and J genes are TRBV2 and TRBJ2-1, with D perhaps matching TRBD2 (6 bases). This CDR3 contains 15 residues. The V gene lost 8 bases and the J gene lost 3 bases, with 17 bases spanning the gap. From germline, CDR1 is SNHLY and CDR2 FYNNEI.

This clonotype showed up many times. CDR3 DNA: TGTGCCAGCATATGGAGGGACAGGGGTTCGGCGGGAGCTTTCTTT. Its protein is CASIWRDRGSAGAFF. V is TRBV28 and J is TRBJ1-1; 10 bases are a match to TRBD1. Germline V gene lookup returns CDR1 MDHEN and CDR2 SYDVKM. With 7 bases clipped from V and 10 bases from J, the junction kept 15 bases outside the gene matches. This CDR3 contains 15 residues.

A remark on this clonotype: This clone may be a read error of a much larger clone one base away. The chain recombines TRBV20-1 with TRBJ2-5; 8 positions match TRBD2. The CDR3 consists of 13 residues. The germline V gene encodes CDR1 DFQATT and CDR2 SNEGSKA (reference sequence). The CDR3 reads CSLSGMNQETQYF. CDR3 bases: TGCAGCCTTAGCGGGATGAACCAAGAGACCCAGTACTTC.

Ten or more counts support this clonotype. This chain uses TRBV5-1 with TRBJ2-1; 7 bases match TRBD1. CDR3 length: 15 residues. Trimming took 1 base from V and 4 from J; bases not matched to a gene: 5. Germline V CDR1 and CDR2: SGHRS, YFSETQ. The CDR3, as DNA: TGCGCCAGCAGCTTGTCACAGGGGTCTTACAATGAGCAGTTCTTC. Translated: CASSLSQGSYNEQFF.

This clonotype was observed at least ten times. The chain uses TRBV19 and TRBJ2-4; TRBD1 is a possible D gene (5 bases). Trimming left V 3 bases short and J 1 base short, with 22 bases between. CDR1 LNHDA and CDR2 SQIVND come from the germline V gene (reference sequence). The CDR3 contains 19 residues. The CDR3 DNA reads TGTGCCAGTAGTATTCGACAGCCGATAACCTCTGGGGCCAAAAACATTCAGTACTTC. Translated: CASSIRQPITSGAKNIQYF. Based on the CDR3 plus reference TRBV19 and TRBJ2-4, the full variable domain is DGGITQSPKYLFRKEGQNVTLSCEQNLNHDAMYWYRQDPGQGLRLIYYSQIVNDFQKGDIAEGYSVSREKKESFPLTVTSAQKNPTAFYLCASSIRQPITSGAKNIQYFGAGTRLSVL.

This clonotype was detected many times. The CDR3 sequence is CSVVPSPNRGYLYNEQFF. DNA for the CDR3: TGCAGCGTTGTCCCTTCCCCGAATCGGGGCTACCTTTACAATGAGCAGTTCTTC. The chain uses TRBV29-1 and TRBJ2-1; the D gene could be TRBD1 or TRBD2 (5 bases each). Germline values: CDR1 SQVTM, CDR2 ANQGSEA. V shed 4 bases and J shed 4 bases, with 26 bases lying between them. This CDR3 comprises 18 residues.

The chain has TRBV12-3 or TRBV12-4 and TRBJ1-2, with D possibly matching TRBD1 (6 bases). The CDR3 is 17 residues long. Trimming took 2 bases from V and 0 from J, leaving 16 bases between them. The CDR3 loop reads CASSLSPNPGANYGYTF. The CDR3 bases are TGTGCCAGCAGTTTATCACCCAACCCAGGGGCTAACTATGGCTACACCTTC.

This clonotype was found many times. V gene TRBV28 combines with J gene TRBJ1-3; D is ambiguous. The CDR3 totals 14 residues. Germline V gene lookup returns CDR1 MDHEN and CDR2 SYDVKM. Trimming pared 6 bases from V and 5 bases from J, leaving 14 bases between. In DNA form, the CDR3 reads TGTGCCAGCAGCGCGCAAAGTGTTAGAAACACCATATATTTT. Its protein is CASSAQSVRNTIYF.

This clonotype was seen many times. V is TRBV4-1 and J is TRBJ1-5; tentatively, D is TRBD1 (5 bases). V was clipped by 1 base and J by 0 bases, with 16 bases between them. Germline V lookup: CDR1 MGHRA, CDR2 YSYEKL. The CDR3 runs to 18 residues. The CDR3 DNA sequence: TGCGCCAGCAGCCAAGGCAGGGTCGGGCTTTATAGCAATCAGCCCCAGCATTTT. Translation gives CASSQGRVGLYSNQPQHF.

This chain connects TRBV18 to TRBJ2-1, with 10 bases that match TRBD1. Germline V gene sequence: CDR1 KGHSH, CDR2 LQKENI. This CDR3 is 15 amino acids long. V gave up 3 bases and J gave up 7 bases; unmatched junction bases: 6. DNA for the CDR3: TGTGCCAGCTCACCGCGGGGACAGGGGATTAATGAGCAGTTCTTC. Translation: CASSPRGQGINEQFF.

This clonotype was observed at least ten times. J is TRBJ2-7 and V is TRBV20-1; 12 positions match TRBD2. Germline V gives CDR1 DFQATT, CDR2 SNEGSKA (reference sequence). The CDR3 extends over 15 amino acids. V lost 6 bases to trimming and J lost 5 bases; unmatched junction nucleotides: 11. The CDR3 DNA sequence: TGCAGTGCCGGCAGTCTAGCGGGAGGGCTCGACGAGCAGTACTTC. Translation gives CSAGSLAGGLDEQYF.

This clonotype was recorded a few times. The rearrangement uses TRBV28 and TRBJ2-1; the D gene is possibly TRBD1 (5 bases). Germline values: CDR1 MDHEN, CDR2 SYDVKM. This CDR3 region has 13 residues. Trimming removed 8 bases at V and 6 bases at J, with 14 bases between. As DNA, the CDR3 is TGTGCCAGCCGGACAACGGCCGGCAATGAGCAGTTCTTC. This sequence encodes CASRTTAGNEQFF.